These 8 T cell receptor beta chains came from one sample sequenced in a study of Graves' ophthalmopathy and Graves' hyperthyroidism. The sequenced template was RNA, covering the TCR beta CDR3 region. Scientists carried out first-round RT-PCR using HTBI primers and then a second-round multiplex PCR. TCRdb reanalysed the multiplex PCR reads using MiXCR and keeps one entry per CDR3 protein. The sample lists about 1.1 million distinct CDR3 sequences, 35% to 40% occurring once. The source material was peripheral blood or thyroid tissue (not recorded which). All receptors derive from an adult man with Graves' hyperthyroidism.

This clonotype was counted a few times. V gene TRBV12-3 or TRBV12-4 combines with J gene TRBJ2-2, with D tentatively TRBD2 (6 bases). The V gene lost 7 bases and the J gene lost 2 bases, with 20 bases spanning the gap. The CDR3 spans 17 residues. The CDR3 nucleotides are TGTGCCAGCACTTCCAGTAGTCTAGCGAGAAACACCGGGGAGCTGTTTTTT. Protein sequence: CASTSSSLARNTGELFF.

This clonotype has at least ten counts. This sequence joins TRBV11-2 and TRBJ2-5; 8 nucleotides agree with TRBD1. V was pared by 7 bases and J by 7 bases, with 14 bases of the junction left unmatched. The CDR3 is 15 amino acids. Germline lookup yields CDR1 SGHAT and CDR2 FQNNGV. CDR3 sequence (DNA): TGTGCCAGCACCCGAGACAGGGGCCAAGACCCGACCCAGTACTTC. It yields the protein CASTRDRGQDPTQYF.

This clonotype has ten or more counts. The chain recombines TRBV15 with TRBJ1-1, with D unclear. CDR3 length: 15 residues. Germline V CDR1 and CDR2: LNHNV, YYDKDF (reference sequence). Trimming took off 5 bases at V and 0 bases at J, with 13 bases between the two ends. Written as DNA, the CDR3 is TGTGCCACCAGCCCGCACGGGCAGATGAACACTGAAGCTTTCTTT. It yields the protein CATSPHGQMNTEAFF.

This clonotype was seen only a few times. This chain uses TRBV14 with TRBJ1-1; D is ambiguous. The V gene's germline CDR1 is SGHDN and CDR2 FVKESK. This CDR3 has 16 residues. Between the trimmed V and J ends, which lost 1 base and 3 bases, there was a span of 15 bases. CDR3 loop: CASSQGISSGDTEAFF. The CDR3 DNA reads TGTGCCAGCAGCCAAGGGATCAGTTCTGGGGACACTGAAGCTTTCTTT.

In its sample, this clonotype was seen many times. The V and J genes are TRBV10-2 and TRBJ2-7, with 8 nucleotides matching TRBD1. From germline, CDR1 is WSHSY and CDR2 SAAADI. The CDR3 is made up of 14 amino acids. Trimming removed 6 bases from V and 6 bases from J; junction bases left unmatched: 10. In nucleotides, the CDR3 is TGCGCCAGCAGACCAGGGGGCGAAGTCTTCGAGCAGTACTTC. Translation gives CASRPGGEVFEQYF.

This clonotype was counted a few times. The CDR3 here is CASSQGEGRESQPQHF. In DNA form, the CDR3 reads TGTGCCAGCAGCCAAGGGGAGGGCCGGGAGAGTCAGCCCCAGCATTTT. The rearrangement links TRBV7-8 to TRBJ1-5, with D perhaps matching TRBD1 (5 bases). Germline V gives CDR1 SGHVS, CDR2 FQNEAQ. CDR3 length: 16 residues. The ends were cut back, 5 bases at V and 6 bases at J, with 20 bases in the middle.

V is TRBV20-1 and J is TRBJ1-6, with 7 bases aligning to TRBD1. This CDR3 has 17 amino acids. CDR1 and CDR2 (germline): DFQATT, SNEGSKA (reference sequence). V lost 6 bases to trimming and J lost 6 bases; unmatched junction nucleotides: 17. Written as DNA, the CDR3 is TGCAGTGCCAGGTGGGACAGCGGCCCCGGATTTAATTCACCCCTCCACTTT. Its translation: CSARWDSGPGFNSPLHF.

The chain recombines TRBV29-1 with TRBJ2-3, with D unclear. The germline V gene has CDR1 SQVTM and CDR2 ANQGSEA. The CDR3 consists of 12 residues. V was pared by 0 bases and J by 10 bases, with 11 bases between. CDR3 sequence: CSVEDGRYPQYF. The CDR3 region has the DNA TGCAGCGTTGAAGATGGCCGCTATCCGCAGTATTTT.